This T cell receptor beta chain was captured by sequencing in a study of T cells in localized non-small cell lung cancer. This clone appeared once. Produced via immunoSEQ multiplex PCR; TCRdb's table is partial and in-frame only. The table shows over 4,500 clones, with around 85% occurring only once. V was pared by 3 bases and J by 2 bases, with 9 bases between. This CDR3 is built from 14 residues. Per germline, CDR1 SGDLS and CDR2 YYNGEE. V gene TRBV9 combines with J gene TRBJ1-3; D is uncertain. This receptor was obtained from a woman aged 40-75 years with stage II lung adenocarcinoma. The input for sequencing was PBMCs, taken before any cancer treatment. The CDR3 sequence is CASSARSAGNTIYF. The CDR3 nucleotides are TGTGCCAGCAGCGCGAGATCGGCTGGAAACACCATATATTTT.